What follows describes a single T cell receptor (beta chain). Its antigen is still unknown. This entry comes from a study of cytomegalovirus exposure and HLA in healthy donors. Study-wide points: Most of the CMV-associated TCR beta chains (in a later analysis) appeared to be HLA-restricted. Accurate prediction of most subjects' HLA-A and HLA-B alleles from TCR beta sequences was reported. TCR beta sequences numbering under 20,000 were associated with HLA alleles at 0.05 false discovery rate in a later analysis.

Per germline, CDR1 SGHAT and CDR2 FQNNGV. V shed 3 bases and J 6 bases; nucleotides not matched to a gene: 7. This CDR3 region has 16 residues. Researchers ran the PCR with 60 Vbeta and 13 Jbeta primers. Profiled with immunoSEQ multiplex PCR; TCRdb holds only in-frame clones, not every one. The repertoire holds approximately 110,000 clones, with about 79% as singletons. The receptor was derived from a man aged 50 to 59 in good health and CMV-seronegative. Sequences were obtained from PBMCs. The rearrangement links TRBV11-2 to TRBJ2-2, with 10 bases identical to TRBD2. CDR3 region: CASSLSGGARAGELFF. The CDR3, as DNA: TGTGCCAGCAGCTTGAGCGGGGGGGCCAGGGCCGGGGAGCTGTTTTTT.